This TCR beta chain was identified during a study of read filtering for tumor transcriptome and immune sequencing. Regarding the study as a whole: Compared with RNA-seq, IR-seq gave much higher clonotype depth and reliability. IR-seq and RNA-seq agreed better without single-read clonotypes.

This clonotype was seen more than once but under ten times. Its antigen remains unknown. The germline gene is not matched at one end of the junction; a read error may be the cause. The CDR3 covers 14 residues. Germline CDR1 reads DFQATT; CDR2 reads SNEGSKA (reference sequence). Molecular barcoded adaptors covering alpha/delta and beta/gamma chains were used on 400 ng RNA. TCRdb fed the reads into MiXCR, producing one record per CDR3 protein. The sample includes around 40,000 distinct CDR3 sequences, approximately 10% of them seen just once. V and J are TRBV20-1 and TRBJ1-5; no definite D call. The receptor was derived from a donor over 35 with multiple myeloma. Source material: a population of CD138-negative cells sorted from bone marrow. CDR3 region: CSAWRPPSYQPQHF. The DNA of the CDR3 is TGCAGTGCCTGGAGGCCCCCTAGCTATCAGCCCCAGCATTTT.